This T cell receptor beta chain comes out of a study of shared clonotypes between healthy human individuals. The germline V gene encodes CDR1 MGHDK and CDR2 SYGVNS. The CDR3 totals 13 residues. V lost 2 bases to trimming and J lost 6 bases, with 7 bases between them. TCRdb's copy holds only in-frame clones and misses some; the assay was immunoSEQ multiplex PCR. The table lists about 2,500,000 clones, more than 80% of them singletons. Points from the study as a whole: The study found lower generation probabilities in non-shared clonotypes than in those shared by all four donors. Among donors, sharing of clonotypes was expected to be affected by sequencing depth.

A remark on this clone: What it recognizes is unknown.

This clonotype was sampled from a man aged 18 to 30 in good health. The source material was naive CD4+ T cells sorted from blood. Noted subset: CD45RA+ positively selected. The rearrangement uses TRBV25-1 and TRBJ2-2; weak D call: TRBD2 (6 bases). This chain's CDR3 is CASSEAGPGELFF. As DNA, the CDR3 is TGTGCCAGCAGTGAAGCGGGGCCCGGGGAGCTGTTTTTT.